This T cell receptor beta chain was identified in a study of STAT5B mutations in CD4+ large granular lymphocyte leukemia. Study summary: Among healthy controls, a particular HLA allele went with more CDR3 'QG' motifs.

Profiling relied on immunoSEQ multiplex PCR, and the TCRdb table lists in-frame clones only, not all of them. Altogether fewer than 50,000 clones are present, around 80% being singletons, with the ten largest covering around 0.57%. Germline CDR1 is SGHRS and CDR2 is YFSETQ. The CDR3 extends over 15 amino acids. V lost 0 bases to trimming and J lost 2 bases, with 11 bases between them. Controls came from buffy coats of healthy blood donors. This receptor was obtained from a human donor in good health. J is TRBJ2-5 and V is TRBV5-1, with D perhaps matching TRBD2 (5 bases). The material sequenced was CD4+ T cells from blood buffy coats. CDR3 in amino acids: CASSLEERKQETQYF. The CDR3, as DNA: TGCGCCAGCAGCTTGGAAGAGCGGAAACAAGAGACCCAGTACTTC.